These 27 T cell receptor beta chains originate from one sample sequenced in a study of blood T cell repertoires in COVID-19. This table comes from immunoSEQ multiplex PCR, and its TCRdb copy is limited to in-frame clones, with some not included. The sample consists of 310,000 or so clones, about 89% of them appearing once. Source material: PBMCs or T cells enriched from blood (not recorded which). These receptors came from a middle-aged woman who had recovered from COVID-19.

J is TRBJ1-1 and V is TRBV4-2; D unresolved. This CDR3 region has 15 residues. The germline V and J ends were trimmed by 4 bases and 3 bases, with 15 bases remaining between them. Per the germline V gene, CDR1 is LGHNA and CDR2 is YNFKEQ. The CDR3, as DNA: TGTGCCAGCAGCCCGCAAGGAGGAGCATACACTGAAGCTTTCTTT. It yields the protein CASSPQGGAYTEAFF.

The DNA for the CDR3 is TGTGCCAGCAGCTTAAAGCATGAGCAGTTCTTC. Its protein is CASSLKHEQFF. The chain has TRBV7-2 and TRBJ2-1; D remains unclear. The CDR3 totals 11 residues. CDR1 is SGHTA, CDR2 FQGNSA, per germline. V was pared by 2 bases and J by 8 bases, with 4 bases between.

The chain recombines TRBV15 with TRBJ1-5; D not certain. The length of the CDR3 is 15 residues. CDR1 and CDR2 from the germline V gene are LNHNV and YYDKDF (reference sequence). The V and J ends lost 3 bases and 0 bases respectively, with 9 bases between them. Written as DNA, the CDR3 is TGTGCCACCAGCAGGTCACTCCATAGCAATCAGCCCCAGCATTTT. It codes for CATSRSLHSNQPQHF.

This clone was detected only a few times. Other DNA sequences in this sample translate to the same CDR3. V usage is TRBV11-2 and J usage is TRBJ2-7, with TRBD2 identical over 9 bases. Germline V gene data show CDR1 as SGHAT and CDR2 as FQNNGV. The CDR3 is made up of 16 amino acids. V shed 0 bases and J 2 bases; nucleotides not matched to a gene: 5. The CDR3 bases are TGTGCCAGCAGCTTAGATCGGAGCGGGGGGACCTACGAGCAGTACTTC. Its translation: CASSLDRSGGTYEQYF.

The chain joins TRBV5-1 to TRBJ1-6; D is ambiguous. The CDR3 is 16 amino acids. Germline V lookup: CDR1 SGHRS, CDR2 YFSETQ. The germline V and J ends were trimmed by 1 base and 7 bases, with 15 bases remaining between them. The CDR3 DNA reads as TGCGCCAGCAGCTTGACAGCCGACCACCTCAATTCACCCCTCCACTTT. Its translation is CASSLTADHLNSPLHF.

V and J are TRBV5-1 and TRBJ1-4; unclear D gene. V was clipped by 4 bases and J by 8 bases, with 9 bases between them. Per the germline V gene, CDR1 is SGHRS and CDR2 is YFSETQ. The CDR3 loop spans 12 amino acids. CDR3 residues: CASSPAGEKLFF. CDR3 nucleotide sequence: TGCGCCAGCAGCCCCGCGGGGGAAAAACTGTTTTTT.

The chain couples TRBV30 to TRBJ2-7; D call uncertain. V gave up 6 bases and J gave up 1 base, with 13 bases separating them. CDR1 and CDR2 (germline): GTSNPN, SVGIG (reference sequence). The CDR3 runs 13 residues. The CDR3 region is CACKAAGSYEQYF. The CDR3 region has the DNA TGTGCCTGTAAGGCGGCCGGATCCTACGAGCAGTACTTC.

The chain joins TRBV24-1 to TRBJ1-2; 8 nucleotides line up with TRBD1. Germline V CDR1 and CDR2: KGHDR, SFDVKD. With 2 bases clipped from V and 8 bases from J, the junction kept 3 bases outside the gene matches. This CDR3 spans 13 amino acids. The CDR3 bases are TGTGCCACCAGTGATTGGACAGGGATCGGCTACACCTTC. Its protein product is CATSDWTGIGYTF.

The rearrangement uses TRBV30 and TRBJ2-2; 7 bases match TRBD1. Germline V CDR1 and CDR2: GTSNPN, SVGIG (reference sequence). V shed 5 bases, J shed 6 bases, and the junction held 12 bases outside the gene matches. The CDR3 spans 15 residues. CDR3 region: CAWESMVQGAGELFF. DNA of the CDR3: TGTGCCTGGGAAAGTATGGTTCAGGGGGCCGGGGAGCTGTTTTTT. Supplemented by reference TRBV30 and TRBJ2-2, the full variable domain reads SQTIHQWPATLVQPVGSPLSLECTVEGTSNPNLYWYRQAAGRGLQLLFYSVGIGQISSEVPQNLSASRPQDRQFILSSKKLLLSDSGFYLCAWESMVQGAGELFFGEGSRLTVL.

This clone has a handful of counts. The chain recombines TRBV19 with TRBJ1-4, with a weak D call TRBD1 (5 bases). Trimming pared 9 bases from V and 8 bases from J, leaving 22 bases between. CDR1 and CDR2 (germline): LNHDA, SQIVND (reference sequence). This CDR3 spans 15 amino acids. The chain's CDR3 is CASIPGSREGEKLFF. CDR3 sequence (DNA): TGTGCCAGCATCCCCGGAAGCAGGGAAGGAGAAAAACTGTTTTTT.

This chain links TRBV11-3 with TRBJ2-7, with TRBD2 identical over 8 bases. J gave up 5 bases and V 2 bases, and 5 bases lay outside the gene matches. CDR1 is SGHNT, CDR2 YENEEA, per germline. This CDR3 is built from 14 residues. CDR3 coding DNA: TGTGCCAGCAGCTTATTTACTAGCGGAAACGAGCAGTACTTC. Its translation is CASSLFTSGNEQYF.

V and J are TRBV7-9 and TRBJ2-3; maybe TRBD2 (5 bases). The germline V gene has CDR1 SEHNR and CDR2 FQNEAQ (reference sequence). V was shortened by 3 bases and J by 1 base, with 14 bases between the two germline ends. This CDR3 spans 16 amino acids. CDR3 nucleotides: TGTGCCAGCAGCTTCGCTGGAGGCAGACGCACAGATACGCAGTATTTT. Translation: CASSFAGGRRTDTQYF. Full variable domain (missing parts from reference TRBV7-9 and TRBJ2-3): DTGVSQNPRHKITKRGQNVTFRCDPISEHNRLYWYRQTLGQGPEFLTYFQNEAQLEKSRLLSDRFSAERPKGSFSTLEIQRTEQGDSAMYLCASSFAGGRRTDTQYFGPGTRLTVL.

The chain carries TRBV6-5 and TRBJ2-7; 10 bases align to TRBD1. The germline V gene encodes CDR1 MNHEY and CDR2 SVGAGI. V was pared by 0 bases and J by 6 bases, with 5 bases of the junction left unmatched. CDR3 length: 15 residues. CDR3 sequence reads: CASSYSWDRGLEQYF. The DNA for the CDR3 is TGTGCCAGCAGTTACTCGTGGGACAGGGGCCTCGAGCAGTACTTC.

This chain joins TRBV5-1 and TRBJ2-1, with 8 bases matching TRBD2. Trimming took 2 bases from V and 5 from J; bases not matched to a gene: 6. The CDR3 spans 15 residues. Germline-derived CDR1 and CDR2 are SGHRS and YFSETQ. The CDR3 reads CASSFTGGGHNEQFF. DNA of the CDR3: TGCGCCAGCAGCTTTACTGGCGGGGGGCACAATGAGCAGTTCTTC. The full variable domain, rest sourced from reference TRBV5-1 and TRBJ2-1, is KAGVTQTPRYLIKTRGQQVTLSCSPISGHRSVSWYQQTPGQGLQFLFEYFSETQRNKGNFPGRFSGRQFSNSRSEMNVSTLELGDSALYLCASSFTGGGHNEQFFGPGTRLTVL.

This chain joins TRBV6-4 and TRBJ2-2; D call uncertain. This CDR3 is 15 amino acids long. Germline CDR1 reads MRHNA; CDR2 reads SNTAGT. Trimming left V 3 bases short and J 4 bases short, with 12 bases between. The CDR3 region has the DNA TGTGCCAGCAGTGAATCGGGTAGGCGCACCGGGGAGCTGTTTTTT. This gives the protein CASSESGRRTGELFF.

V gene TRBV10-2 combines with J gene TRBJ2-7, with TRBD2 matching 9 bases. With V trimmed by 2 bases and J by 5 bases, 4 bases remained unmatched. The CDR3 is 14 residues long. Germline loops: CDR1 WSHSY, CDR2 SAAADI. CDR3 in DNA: TGCGCCAGCAGTGAGGCGGGGGGGCTCAACGAGCAGTACTTC. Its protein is CASSEAGGLNEQYF.

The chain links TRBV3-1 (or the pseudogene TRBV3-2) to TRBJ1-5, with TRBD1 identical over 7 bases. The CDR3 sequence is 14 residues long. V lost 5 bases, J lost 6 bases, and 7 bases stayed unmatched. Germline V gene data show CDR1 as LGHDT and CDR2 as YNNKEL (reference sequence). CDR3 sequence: CASSYRGTGQPQHF. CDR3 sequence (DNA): TGTGCCAGCAGCTACAGGGGAACAGGTCAGCCCCAGCATTTT.

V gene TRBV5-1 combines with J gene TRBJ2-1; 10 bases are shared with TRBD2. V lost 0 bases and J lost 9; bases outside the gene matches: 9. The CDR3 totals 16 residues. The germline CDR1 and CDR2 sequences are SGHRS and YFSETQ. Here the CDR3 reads CASSLAPSGRATEQFF. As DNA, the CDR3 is TGCGCCAGCAGCTTGGCTCCCAGCGGGAGGGCCACTGAGCAGTTCTTC. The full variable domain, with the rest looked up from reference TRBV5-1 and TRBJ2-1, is KAGVTQTPRYLIKTRGQQVTLSCSPISGHRSVSWYQQTPGQGLQFLFEYFSETQRNKGNFPGRFSGRQFSNSRSEMNVSTLELGDSALYLCASSLAPSGRATEQFFGPGTRLTVL.

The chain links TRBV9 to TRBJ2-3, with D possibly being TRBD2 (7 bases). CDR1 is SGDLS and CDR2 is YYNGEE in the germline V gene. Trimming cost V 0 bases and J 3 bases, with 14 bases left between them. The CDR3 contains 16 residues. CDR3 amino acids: CASSVDGGAETDTQYF. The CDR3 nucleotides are TGTGCCAGCAGCGTAGATGGGGGGGCGGAGACAGATACGCAGTATTTT.

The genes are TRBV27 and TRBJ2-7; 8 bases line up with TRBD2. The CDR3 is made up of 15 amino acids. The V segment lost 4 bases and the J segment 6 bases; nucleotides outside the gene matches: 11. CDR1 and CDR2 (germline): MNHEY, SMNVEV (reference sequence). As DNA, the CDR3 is TGTGCCAGCAGTTCCCGGGAGGGCGCCCTCCCCGAGCAGTACTTC. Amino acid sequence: CASSSREGALPEQYF.

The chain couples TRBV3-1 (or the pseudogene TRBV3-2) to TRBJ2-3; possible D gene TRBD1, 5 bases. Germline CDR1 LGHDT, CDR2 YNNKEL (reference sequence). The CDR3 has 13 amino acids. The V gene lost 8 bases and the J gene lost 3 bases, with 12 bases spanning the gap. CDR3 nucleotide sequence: TGTGCCAGCGGCAGGGAAGGTACAGATACGCAGTATTTT. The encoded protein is CASGREGTDTQYF.

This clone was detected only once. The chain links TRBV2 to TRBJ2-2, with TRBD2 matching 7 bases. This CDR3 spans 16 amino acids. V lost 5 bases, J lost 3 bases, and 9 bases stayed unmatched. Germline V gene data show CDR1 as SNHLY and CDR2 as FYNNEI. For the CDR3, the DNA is TGTGCCAGCAGTTCTCTAGCGGAATCTTACACCGGGGAGCTGTTTTTT. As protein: CASSSLAESYTGELFF. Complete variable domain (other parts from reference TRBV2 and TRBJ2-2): EPEVTQTPSHQVTQMGQEVILRCVPISNHLYFYWYRQILGQKVEFLVSFYNNEISEKSEIFDDQFSVERPDGSNFTLKIRSTKLEDSAMYFCASSSLAESYTGELFFGEGSRLTVL.

The CDR3 sequence: CASSLSAVTDTQYF. The CDR3, as DNA: TGTGCCAGCAGCTTATCAGCGGTCACAGATACGCAGTATTTT. J is TRBJ2-3 and V is TRBV7-6, with a possible D match to TRBD2 (5 bases). V was clipped by 2 bases and J by 2 bases, with 8 bases between them. This CDR3 comprises 14 residues. CDR1 and CDR2 (germline): SGHVS, FNYEAQ. The variable domain in full, with the rest retrieved from reference TRBV7-6 and TRBJ2-3, is GAGVSQSPRYKVTKRGQDVALRCDPISGHVSLYWYRQALGQGPEFLTYFNYEAQQDKSGLPNDRFSAERPEGSISTLTIQRTEQRDSAMYRCASSLSAVTDTQYFGPGTRLTVL.

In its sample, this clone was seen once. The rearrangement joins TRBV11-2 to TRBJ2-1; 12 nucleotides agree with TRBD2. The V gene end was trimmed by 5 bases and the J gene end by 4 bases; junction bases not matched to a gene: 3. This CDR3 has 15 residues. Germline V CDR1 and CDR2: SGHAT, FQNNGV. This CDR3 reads CASSRTSGVYNEQFF. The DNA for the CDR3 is TGTGCCAGCAGCCGGACTAGCGGGGTGTACAATGAGCAGTTCTTC.

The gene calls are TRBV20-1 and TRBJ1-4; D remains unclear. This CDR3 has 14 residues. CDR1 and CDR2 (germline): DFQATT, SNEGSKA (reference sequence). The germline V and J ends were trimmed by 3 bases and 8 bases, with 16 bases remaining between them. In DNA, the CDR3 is TGCAGTGCTAGTAAATCTGGACTTGGCGAAAAACTGTTTTTT. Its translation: CSASKSGLGEKLFF.

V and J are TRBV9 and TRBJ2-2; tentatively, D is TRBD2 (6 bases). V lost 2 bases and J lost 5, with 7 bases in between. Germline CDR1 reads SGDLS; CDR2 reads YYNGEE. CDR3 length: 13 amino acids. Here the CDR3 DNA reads TGTGCCAGCAGCGTTAGCGGTACCGGGGAGCTGTTTTTT. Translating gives CASSVSGTGELFF.

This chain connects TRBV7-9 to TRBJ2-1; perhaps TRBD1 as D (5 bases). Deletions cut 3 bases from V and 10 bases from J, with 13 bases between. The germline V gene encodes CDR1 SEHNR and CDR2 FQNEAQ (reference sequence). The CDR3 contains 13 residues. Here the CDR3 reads CASSFEAQGEQFF. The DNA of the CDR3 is TGTGCCAGCAGCTTTGAGGCGCAGGGCGAGCAGTTCTTC.